A selection of T cell receptor beta chains follows, all from one sample in a study of blood T cell repertoires in COVID-19. The data were produced by immunoSEQ multiplex PCR, yet TCRdb's version contains in-frame clones alone and is incomplete. This sample yields about 41,000 clones, of which roughly four fifths are seen a single time; roughly 45% belongs to the top ten. Sequenced input: peripheral blood. The receptors shown here come from an elderly woman with acute or convalescent COVID-19. Both conserved end residues are part of each CDR3. A D gene is named only where the DNA matches it firmly. Clone sizes are given selectively: once, few, many, or a class where the clone is expanded.

clone size	V gene	J gene	D gene	CDR3 DNA	CDR3 protein
.	TRBV20-1	TRBJ2-1	TRBD1	TGCAGTGCGGGACAGTACAATGAGCAGTTCTTC	CSAGQYNEQFF
.	TRBV2	TRBJ1-5	TRBD1	TGTGCCAGCAGTGAGGACAGGGGGGCGGCTCAGCCCCAGCATTTT	CASSEDRGAAQPQHF
once	TRBV2	TRBJ1-1	TRBD1	TGTGCCAGCATTACAAGGACAGGGAACACTGAAGCTTTCTTT	CASITRTGNTEAFF
.	TRBV18	TRBJ2-1	TRBD2	TGTGCCAGCTCACCCCCTAGCGGGGATTACAATGAGCAGTTCTTC	CASSPPSGDYNEQFF
few	TRBV29-1	TRBJ2-7	.	TGCAGCGTTGAAGGGAACAGGGCGTACGAGCAGTACTTC	CSVEGNRAYEQYF
few	TRBV5-1	TRBJ2-7	.	TGCGCCAGCAGCTTGGGGGACACCTCCTACGAGCAGTACTTC	CASSLGDTSYEQYF
once	TRBV7-2	TRBJ2-6	.	TGTGCCAGCAGCTTACAGGTTCTTTCCTCTGGGGCCAACGTCCTGACTTTC	CASSLQVLSSGANVLTF
.	TRBV6-6	TRBJ1-4	TRBD1	TGTGCCAGCAGTTTACCGACAGGGGGCGGGGAAAAACTGTTTTTT	CASSLPTGGGEKLFF
once	TRBV30	TRBJ2-6	.	TGTGCCTGGAGTGGCCGACAGGGACTAGGAACTGGGGCCAACGTCCTGACTTTC	CAWSGRQGLGTGANVLTF
.	TRBV7-2	TRBJ2-2	.	TGTGCCAGCAGCTTATTGCAGGGTACCGGGGAGCTGTTTTTT	CASSLLQGTGELFF
.	TRBV6-5	TRBJ1-2	.	TGTGCCAGCAGTTACGGGGGGACTTTCAGGGGCTACACCTTC	CASSYGGTFRGYTF
.	TRBV18	TRBJ1-1	.	TGTGCCAGCTCACCCCTTAGCTCAGTCCAAACTGAAGCTTTCTTT	CASSPLSSVQTEAFF
few	TRBV19	TRBJ1-4	TRBD1	TGTGCCAGTAACACAGGGGGTAACGAAAAACTGTTTTTT	CASNTGGNEKLFF
.	TRBV5-4	TRBJ2-5	TRBD1	TGTGCCAGCAGCCCCCGGACAGGGGAGCAGACCCAGTACTTC	CASSPRTGEQTQYF
once	TRBV4-1	TRBJ1-5	.	TGCGCCAGCAGCCTGGCCTATGGAGGGGTGCAGCCCCAGCATTTT	CASSLAYGGVQPQHF
.	TRBV15	TRBJ1-1	.	TGTGCCACCAGTAGGGAGAAAGGAGACACTGAAGCTTTCTTT	CATSREKGDTEAFF
.	TRBV5-4	TRBJ1-2	.	TGTGCCAGCAGCTTGGGGGGCCCGGTATATGGCTACACCTTC	CASSLGGPVYGYTF
.	TRBV12-3/TRBV12-4	TRBJ1-5	.	TGTGCCAGCAGTCGCGGTTATCCCCAGCATTTT	CASSRGYPQHF
.	TRBV3-1/TRBV3-2	TRBJ2-5	.	TGTGCCAGCAGCCAAGAGGCCCTCGTCCAAGAGACCCAGTACTTC	CASSQEALVQETQYF
few	TRBV28	TRBJ2-7	TRBD1	TGTGCCAGCACCGCGGGACAGGGGGTCTACGAGCAGTACTTC	CASTAGQGVYEQYF
.	TRBV19	TRBJ1-2	.	TGTGCCAGTCGTTCTATGGTCCAGGAGGGGATTGGCTACACCTTC	CASRSMVQEGIGYTF
.	TRBV6-5	TRBJ1-5	.	TGTGCCAGCACCAGGACAGTCGGACAGCCCCAGCATTTT	CASTRTVGQPQHF
.	TRBV30	TRBJ1-4	TRBD1	TGTGCCTGGAGTCCTCACACAGGGGTAGATGAAAAACTGTTTTTT	CAWSPHTGVDEKLFF
.	TRBV18	TRBJ2-1	.	TGTGCCAGCTCACCAGGAGAGTACTCCTACAATGAGCAGTTCTTC	CASSPGEYSYNEQFF
.	TRBV27	TRBJ2-2	.	TGTGCCAGCAGTTTTATCACCGGGGAGCTGTTTTTT	CASSFITGELFF
.	TRBV27	TRBJ2-7	.	TGTGCCAGTGAGAGCGAGACTATAGACTCGTACGAGCAGTACTTC	CASESETIDSYEQYF
few	TRBV18	TRBJ2-1	.	TGTGCCAGCTCAAGTCCAATGAGGCAGAGGGATGAGCAGTTCTTC	CASSSPMRQRDEQFF
.	TRBV10-3	TRBJ1-1	.	TGTGCCATCAGTGAGCGTCCTACGGCGGAGGGGACTGAAGCTTTCTTT	CAISERPTAEGTEAFF
.	TRBV21-1	TRBJ1-1	.	TGTGCCAGCAGCACCCCGCCGGGGGAAACTGAAGCTTTCTTT	CASSTPPGETEAFF
once	TRBV7-9	TRBJ2-3	TRBD1	TGTGCCAGCAGCTTAGCGGTTTCGGGGACAGATAACACAGATACGCAGTATTTT	CASSLAVSGTDNTDTQYF
.	TRBV5-6	TRBJ2-1	TRBD2	TGTGCCAGCAGCTTACCGACTAGCGGGCATTACAATGAGCAGTTCTTC	CASSLPTSGHYNEQFF
.	TRBV6-2/TRBV6-3	TRBJ1-5	.	TGTGCCAGCAGTTACGCTGACAGTTATACTCAGCCCCAGCATTTT	CASSYADSYTQPQHF
.	TRBV19	TRBJ1-5	TRBD1	TGTGCCAGTAGGACGGGACAGGGGAATCAGCCCCAGCATTTT	CASRTGQGNQPQHF
.	TRBV6-5	TRBJ1-2	TRBD1	TGTGCCAGCAGTTACTCCCGGACAGGAAGGGGCTATGGCTACACCTTC	CASSYSRTGRGYGYTF
.	TRBV5-6	TRBJ2-2	.	TGTGCCAGCAGCCCACAGGTTCTGGACACCGGGGAGCTGTTTTTT	CASSPQVLDTGELFF
.	TRBV5-8	TRBJ2-1	.	TGTGCCAGCAGAGGGGGGGGAAGTGGAGGGAATGAGCAGTTCTTC	CASRGGGSGGNEQFF
.	TRBV3-1/TRBV3-2	TRBJ1-3	.	TGTGCCAGCAGCCAAGGAGACTCTGGAAACACCATATATTTT	CASSQGDSGNTIYF
.	TRBV6-5	TRBJ1-1	.	TGTGCCAGCAGGTCTACTCTGAACACTGAAGCTTTCTTT	CASRSTLNTEAFF